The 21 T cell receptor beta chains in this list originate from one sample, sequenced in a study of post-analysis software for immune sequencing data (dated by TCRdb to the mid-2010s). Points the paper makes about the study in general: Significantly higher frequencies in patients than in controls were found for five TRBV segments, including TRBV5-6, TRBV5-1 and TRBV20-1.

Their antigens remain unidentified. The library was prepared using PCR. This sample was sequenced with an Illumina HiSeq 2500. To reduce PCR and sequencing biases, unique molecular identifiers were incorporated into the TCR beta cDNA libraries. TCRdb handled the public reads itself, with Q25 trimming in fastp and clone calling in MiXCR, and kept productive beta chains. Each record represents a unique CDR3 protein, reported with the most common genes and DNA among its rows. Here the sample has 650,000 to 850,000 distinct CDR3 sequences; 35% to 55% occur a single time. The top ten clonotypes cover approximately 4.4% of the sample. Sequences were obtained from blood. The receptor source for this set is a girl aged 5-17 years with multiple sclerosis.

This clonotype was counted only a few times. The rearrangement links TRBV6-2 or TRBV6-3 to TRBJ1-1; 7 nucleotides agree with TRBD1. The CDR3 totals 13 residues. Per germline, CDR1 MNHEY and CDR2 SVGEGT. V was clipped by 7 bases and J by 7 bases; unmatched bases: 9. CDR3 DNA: TGTGCCAGCACCGGGACAGCGACGAGTGAAGCTTTCTTT. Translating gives CASTGTATSEAFF.

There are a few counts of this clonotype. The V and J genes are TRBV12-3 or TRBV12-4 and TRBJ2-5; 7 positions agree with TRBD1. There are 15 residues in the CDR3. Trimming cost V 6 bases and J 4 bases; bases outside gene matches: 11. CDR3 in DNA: TGTGCCAGCAGCCGACAGGGATTGGTTGGAGAGACCCAGTACTTC. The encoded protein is CASSRQGLVGETQYF.

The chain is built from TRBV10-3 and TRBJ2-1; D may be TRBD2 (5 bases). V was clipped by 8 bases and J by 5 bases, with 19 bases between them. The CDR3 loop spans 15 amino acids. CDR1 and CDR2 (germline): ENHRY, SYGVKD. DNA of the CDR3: TGTGCCATCCCCGGTGGCATAGCGCCTAACAATGAGCAGTTCTTC. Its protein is CAIPGGIAPNNEQFF.

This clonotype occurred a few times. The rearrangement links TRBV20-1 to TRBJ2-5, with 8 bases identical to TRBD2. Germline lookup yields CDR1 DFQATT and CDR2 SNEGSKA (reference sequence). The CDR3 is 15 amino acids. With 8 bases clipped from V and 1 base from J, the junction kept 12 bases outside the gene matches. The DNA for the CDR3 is TGCAGTACATCTTGGCTAGCGGGCCTCCAAGAGACCCAGTACTTC. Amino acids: CSTSWLAGLQETQYF.

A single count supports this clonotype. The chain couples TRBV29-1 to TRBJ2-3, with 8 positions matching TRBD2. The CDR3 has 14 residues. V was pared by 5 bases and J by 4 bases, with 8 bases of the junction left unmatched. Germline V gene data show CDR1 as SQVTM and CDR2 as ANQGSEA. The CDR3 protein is CSVSPRLAPDTQYF. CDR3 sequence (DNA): TGCAGCGTTTCTCCCCGACTAGCGCCAGATACGCAGTATTTT.

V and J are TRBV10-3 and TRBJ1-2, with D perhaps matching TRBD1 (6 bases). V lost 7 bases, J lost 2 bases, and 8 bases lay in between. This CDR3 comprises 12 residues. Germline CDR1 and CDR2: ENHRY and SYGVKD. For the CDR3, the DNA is TGTGCCATCAAGGGGGGGAACTATGGCTACACCTTC. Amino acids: CAIKGGNYGYTF.

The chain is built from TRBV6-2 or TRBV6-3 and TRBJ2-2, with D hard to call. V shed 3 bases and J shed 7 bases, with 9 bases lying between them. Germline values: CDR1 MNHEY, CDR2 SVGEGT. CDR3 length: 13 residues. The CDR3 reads CASSYYEIGELFF. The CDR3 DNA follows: TGTGCCAGCAGTTATTATGAGATCGGGGAGCTGTTTTTT.

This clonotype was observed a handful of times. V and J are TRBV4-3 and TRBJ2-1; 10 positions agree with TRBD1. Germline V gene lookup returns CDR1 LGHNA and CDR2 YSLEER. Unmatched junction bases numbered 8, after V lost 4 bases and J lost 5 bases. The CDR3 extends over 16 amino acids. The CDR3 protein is CASSLTGGTGDNEQFF. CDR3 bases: TGCGCCAGCAGCCTTACCGGCGGGACAGGGGACAATGAGCAGTTCTTC.

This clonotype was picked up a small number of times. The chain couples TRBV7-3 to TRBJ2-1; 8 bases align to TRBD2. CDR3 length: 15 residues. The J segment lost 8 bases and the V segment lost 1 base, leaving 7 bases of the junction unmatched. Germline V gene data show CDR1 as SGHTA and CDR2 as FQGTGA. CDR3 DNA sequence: TGTGCCAGCAGCTTAATAGGGACTAGTGCTCATGAGCAGTTCTTC. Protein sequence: CASSLIGTSAHEQFF.

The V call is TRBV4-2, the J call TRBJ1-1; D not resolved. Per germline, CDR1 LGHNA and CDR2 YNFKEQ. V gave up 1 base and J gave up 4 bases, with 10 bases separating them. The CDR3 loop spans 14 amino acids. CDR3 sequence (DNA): TGTGCCAGCAGCCAAGGGGGTGCCGTCACTGAAGCTTTCTTT. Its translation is CASSQGGAVTEAFF.

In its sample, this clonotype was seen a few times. As DNA, the CDR3 is TGTGCCAGCAGTCGGGTAGCGAGGGAGACCCAGTACTTC. Its translation is CASSRVARETQYF. The V and J genes are TRBV3-1 and TRBJ2-5, with D possibly matching TRBD2 (5 bases). V dropped 6 bases and J dropped 5 bases, with 13 bases sitting between them. In germline, CDR1 is LGHDT, CDR2 YNNKEL (reference sequence). The CDR3 spans 13 residues.

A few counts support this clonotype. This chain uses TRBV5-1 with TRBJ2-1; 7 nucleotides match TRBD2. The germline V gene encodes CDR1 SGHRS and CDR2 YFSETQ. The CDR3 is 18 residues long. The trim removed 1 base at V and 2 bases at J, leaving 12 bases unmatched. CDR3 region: CASSLRSSGLNTYNEQFF. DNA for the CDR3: TGCGCCAGCAGCTTGAGGTCTAGCGGCCTTAATACCTACAATGAGCAGTTCTTC.

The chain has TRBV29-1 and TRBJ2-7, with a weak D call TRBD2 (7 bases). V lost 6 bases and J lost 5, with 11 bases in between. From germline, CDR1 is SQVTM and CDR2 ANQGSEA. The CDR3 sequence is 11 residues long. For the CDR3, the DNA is TGCAGCGTCACAGGGAGGGACGAGCAGTACTTC. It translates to CSVTGRDEQYF.

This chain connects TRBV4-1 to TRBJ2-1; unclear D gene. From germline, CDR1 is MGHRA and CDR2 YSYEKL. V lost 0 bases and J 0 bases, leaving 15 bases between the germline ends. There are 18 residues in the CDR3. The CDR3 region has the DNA TGCGCCAGCAGCCAAGATCCACCGCAGACCGACTCCTACAATGAGCAGTTCTTC. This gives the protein CASSQDPPQTDSYNEQFF.

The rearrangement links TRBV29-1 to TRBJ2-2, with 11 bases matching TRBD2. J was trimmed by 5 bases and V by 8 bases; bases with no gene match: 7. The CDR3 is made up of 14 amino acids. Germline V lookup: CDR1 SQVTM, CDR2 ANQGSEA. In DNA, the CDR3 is TGCAGCACACGTGGGACTAGCGGAACCGGGGAGCTGTTTTTT. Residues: CSTRGTSGTGELFF.

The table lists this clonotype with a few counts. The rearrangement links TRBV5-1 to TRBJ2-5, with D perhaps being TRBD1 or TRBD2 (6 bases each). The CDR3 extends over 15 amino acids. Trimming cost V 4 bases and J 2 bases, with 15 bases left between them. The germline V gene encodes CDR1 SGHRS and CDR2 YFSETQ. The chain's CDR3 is CASSAAGTTQETQYF. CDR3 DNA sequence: TGCGCCAGCAGCGCGGCGGGGACAACACAAGAGACCCAGTACTTC.

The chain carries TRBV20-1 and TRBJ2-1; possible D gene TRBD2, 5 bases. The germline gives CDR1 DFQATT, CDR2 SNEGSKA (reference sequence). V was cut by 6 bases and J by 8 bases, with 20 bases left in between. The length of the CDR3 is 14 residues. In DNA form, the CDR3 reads TGCAGTGCCGAAAAACTAGGGTTTAAGGATGAGCAGTTCTTC. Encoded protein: CSAEKLGFKDEQFF.

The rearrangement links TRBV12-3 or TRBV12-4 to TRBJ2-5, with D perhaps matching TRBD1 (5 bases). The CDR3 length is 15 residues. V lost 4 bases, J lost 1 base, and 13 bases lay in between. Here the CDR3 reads CASSSDQGPQETQYF. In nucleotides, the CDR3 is TGTGCCAGCAGTTCAGATCAGGGTCCCCAAGAGACCCAGTACTTC.

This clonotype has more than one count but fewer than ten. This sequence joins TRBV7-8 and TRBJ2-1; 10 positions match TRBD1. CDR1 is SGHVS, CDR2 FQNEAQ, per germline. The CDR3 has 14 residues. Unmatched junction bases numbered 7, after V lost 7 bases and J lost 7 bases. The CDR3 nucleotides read TGTGCCAGCATGAGACAGGGGGCTCGGAATGAGCAGTTCTTC. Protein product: CASMRQGARNEQFF.

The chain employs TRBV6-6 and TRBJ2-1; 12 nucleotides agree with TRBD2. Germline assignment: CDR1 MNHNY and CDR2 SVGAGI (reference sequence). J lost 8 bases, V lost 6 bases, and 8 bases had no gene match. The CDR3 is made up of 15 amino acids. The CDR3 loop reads CASRPTSGRGDEQFF. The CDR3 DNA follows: TGTGCCAGCAGACCGACTAGCGGGAGAGGGGATGAGCAGTTCTTC.

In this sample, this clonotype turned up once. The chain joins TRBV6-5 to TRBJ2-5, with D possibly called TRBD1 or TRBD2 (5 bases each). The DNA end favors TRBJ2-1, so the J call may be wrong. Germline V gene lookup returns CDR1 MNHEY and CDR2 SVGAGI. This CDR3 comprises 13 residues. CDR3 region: CASSYSRGLEQFF. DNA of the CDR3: TGTGCCAGCAGTTACTCGAGGGGCTTGGAGCAGTTCTTC.